A selection of T cell receptor beta chains follows, all from one sample in a study of CD8 T cells in Susac syndrome. TCRdb analysed the immunoSEQ multiplex PCR reads with MiXCR anew, one entry per CDR3 protein. The table includes 170,000 or so distinct CDR3 sequences, 90% to 95% detected once. Source material: CD4+ T cells from PBMCs. The receptors shown here come from a human donor with Susac syndrome. The CDR3 runs from the conserved cysteine through the conserved F or W. D genes are given only for firm matches. Where a row states a size, it is once, few, many or the class of an expanded clone; other rows omit it.

D gene	V gene	clone size	J gene	CDR3 protein	CDR3 DNA
TRBD2	TRBV6-1	-	TRBJ2-1	CASRSQIGTSPYNEQFF	TGTGCCAGCAGATCACAAATTGGGACTAGCCCCTACAATGAGCAGTTCTTC
TRBD2	TRBV28	-	TRBJ2-1	CASSSGLANLDEQFF	TGTGCCAGCAGTTCGGGACTAGCGAATTTGGATGAGCAGTTCTTC
-	TRBV7-3	-	TRBJ2-7	CASSPSGGGDYEQYF	TGTGCCAGCAGCCCGAGCGGTGGCGGAGACTACGAGCAGTACTTC
-	TRBV2	once	TRBJ2-5	CASRRPQETQYF	TGTGCCAGCAGAAGGCCCCAAGAGACCCAGTACTTC
-	TRBV5-1	-	TRBJ2-5	CASRRVGAQETQYF	TGCGCCAGCAGACGGGTCGGGGCTCAAGAGACCCAGTACTTC
-	TRBV20-1	-	TRBJ1-1	CSAREARGSTEAFF	TGCAGTGCTAGAGAAGCCAGGGGTAGCACTGAAGCTTTCTTT
-	TRBV30	-	TRBJ2-7	CAWSRAYEQYF	TGTGCCTGGAGCCGCGCCTACGAGCAGTACTTC
-	TRBV4-1	-	TRBJ1-2	CASSRIGAPNYGYTF	TGCGCCAGCAGCCGCATTGGGGCACCTAACTATGGCTACACCTTC
-	TRBV7-2	once	TRBJ1-1	CASSLYGQQNTEAFF	TGTGCCAGCAGCCTATACGGACAGCAAAACACTGAAGCTTTCTTT
-	TRBV18	-	TRBJ1-1	CASSLREGDTEAFF	TGTGCCAGCTCACTAAGGGAAGGTGACACTGAAGCTTTCTTT
-	TRBV29-1	once	TRBJ1-1	CSGKRGGDEAFF	TGCAGCGGAAAGAGGGGCGGAGATGAAGCTTTCTTT